This T cell receptor (beta chain) was found in a study of regulatory T cells in long-lasting Graves disease. Time point specified: newly diagnosed GD, antithyroid drugs for less than 3 months. The authors made the TCR library using RNA they extracted from PBMCs. Germline-derived CDR1 and CDR2 are KGHSH and LQKENI. The ends lost 1 base at V and 4 bases at J; junction bases unmatched: 4. CDR3 size: 16 residues. Researchers made TCR beta libraries by using iRepertoire HTBI primers and running Arm-PCR on CDR3 regions. TCRdb reanalysed the multiplex PCR reads using MiXCR and keeps one entry per CDR3 protein. The sample carries some 450,000 distinct CDR3 sequences, roughly 15% recorded once. This clonotype came up many times. The sample was also reused in another study, on T cells in Graves' hyperthyroidism and ophthalmopathy.

The sequences come from peripheral blood mononuclear cells (PBMCs), collected at new diagnosis, from a patient treated with antithyroid drugs. This TCR was sampled from a woman aged 25-40 years with Graves disease. This rearrangement joins TRBV18 to TRBJ2-6; 7 nucleotides line up with TRBD1. The CDR3 DNA is TGTGCCAGCTCACCACAGGGGGCGTCAGGGGCCAACGTCCTGACTTTC. Amino acid sequence: CASSPQGASGANVLTF.